This T cell receptor (beta chain) is from a study of blood T cell repertoires in COVID-19. As for the study in general: Material from acute and convalescent COVID-19 was sourced from the United States, Italy and Spain. Nucleic acid was either cDNA or gDNA, and it came from T cells, B-cell-depleted T cells, or PBMCs.

In the source study's methods: Amplification of reference gene primers provided the estimated nucleated cell counts. The method was immunoSEQ multiplex PCR; TCRdb's version includes in-frame clones alone and lacks a portion of them. V, J and clone size are those of that table, while D and trimming were read from the DNA. The sample includes 120,000 to 150,000 clones, 80% to 90% of them seen just once. The receptor comes from a woman aged 50 to 65 with active or convalescent COVID-19. The sequenced material came from peripheral blood.

The CDR3 loop reads CASISRGQGGGDEQFF. The CDR3 region has the DNA TGTGCCAGTATCTCCCGGGGACAAGGGGGGGGCGATGAGCAGTTCTTC. The V call is TRBV19, the J call TRBJ2-1; TRBD2 is a possible D gene (7 bases). This CDR3 comprises 16 residues. Per the germline V gene, CDR1 is LNHDA and CDR2 is SQIVND (reference sequence). V lost 7 bases, J lost 8 bases, and 24 bases lay in between. The full variable domain, with the rest looked up from reference TRBV19 and TRBJ2-1, is DGGITQSPKYLFRKEGQNVTLSCEQNLNHDAMYWYRQDPGQGLRLIYYSQIVNDFQKGDIAEGYSVSREKKESFPLTVTSAQKNPTAFYLCASISRGQGGGDEQFFGPGTRLTVL.